The clone carrying this T cell receptor beta chain was picked up many times. What it recognizes is unknown. The data were taken from a study of T-cell reconstitution after alpha-beta-depleted transplantation in children. The CDR3 extends over 16 amino acids. Germline trimming cut 11 bases from V and 0 bases from J; bases unmatched to any gene: 11. Germline V gene lookup returns CDR1 MNHNS and CDR2 SASEGT. Study conclusions and caveats: One year post-transplant, T-cell counts and diversity were largely derived from T cells produced anew. About two months after transplant, alpha-beta T cells reportedly came from several hundred expanded graft clones. Day-60 TCRbeta diversity that was high in some patients was derived from surviving recipient T cells and thymic progenitors.

For TCRbeta, the library was prepared with unique molecular identifiers. TCRdb processed the PCR reads anew with MiXCR; each CDR3 protein has one entry. The sample holds hundreds of thousands of distinct CDR3 sequences, about 12% seen once. This specimen consisted of PBMCs, obtained before TCRalphabeta/CD19-depleted stem cell transplant. This clonotype was sampled from a girl aged 2-9 years with congenital amegakaryocytic thrombocytopenia, due to receive a stem cell transplant. The chain uses TRBV6-1 and TRBJ2-4; 9 nucleotides agree with TRBD2. The CDR3 loop is CAALLAGLLAKNIQYF. CDR3 DNA sequence: TGTGCCGCCCTACTAGCGGGTTTACTAGCCAAAAACATTCAGTACTTC.